The 22 T cell receptor beta chains reported below all come from one sample, sequenced in a study of cytomegalovirus exposure and HLA in healthy donors. It was with 60 Vbeta and 13 Jbeta primers that the PCR ran. Here immunoSEQ multiplex PCR was the method, and the copy in TCRdb shows in-frame clones only, minus some. The repertoire has 150,000 to 180,000 clones, around 81% of them found once; the top ten carry 4.5% to 7%. The sequenced sample was PBMCs. The receptor set was obtained from a middle-aged woman in good health and CMV-seropositive.

The V call is TRBV6-4, the J call TRBJ2-6; possibly TRBD1 for D (6 bases). Germline-derived CDR1 and CDR2 are MRHNA and SNTAGT. V was cut by 5 bases and J by 2 bases, with 7 bases left in between. This CDR3 comprises 14 residues. The CDR3 DNA sequence: TGTGCCAGCAGTCACAGGGCTGGGGCCAACGTCCTGACTTTC. Its protein is CASSHRAGANVLTF.

This chain joins TRBV4-2 and TRBJ2-1, with 7 bases fitting TRBD2. CDR1 and CDR2 (germline): LGHNA, YNFKEQ. V dropped 1 base and J dropped 10; count of bases not matched to a gene: 13. This CDR3 is built from 16 residues. The CDR3 DNA sequence: TGTGCCAGCAGCCAAGGGATGGCGGGAGCCCTGGGGGAGCAGTTCTTC. Its protein product is CASSQGMAGALGEQFF.

V and J are TRBV5-1 and TRBJ2-7; 11 nucleotides match TRBD2. The CDR3 consists of 15 residues. V shed 2 bases and J 2 bases; nucleotides not matched to a gene: 3. From germline, CDR1 is SGHRS and CDR2 YFSETQ. The CDR3, as DNA: TGCGCCAGCAGCTTTACTAGCGGGGGAACCTACGAGCAGTACTTC. This sequence encodes CASSFTSGGTYEQYF.

The DNA of the CDR3 is TGCGCCAGCAGCTTCCGCCCGGCCGGGACACCGTCCTACGAGCAGTACTTC. It encodes CASSFRPAGTPSYEQYF. The chain joins TRBV5-1 to TRBJ2-7; TRBD1 might be the D (6 bases). CDR3 length: 17 amino acids. V was pared by 2 bases and J by 1 base, with 19 bases between. Germline V gene lookup returns CDR1 SGHRS and CDR2 YFSETQ. Together with reference TRBV5-1 and TRBJ2-7, the CDR3 gives the full variable domain: KAGVTQTPRYLIKTRGQQVTLSCSPISGHRSVSWYQQTPGQGLQFLFEYFSETQRNKGNFPGRFSGRQFSNSRSEMNVSTLELGDSALYLCASSFRPAGTPSYEQYFGPGTRLTVT.

The chain couples TRBV28 to TRBJ1-1, with 9 bases fitting TRBD1. Germline V gene sequence: CDR1 MDHEN, CDR2 SYDVKM. This CDR3 comprises 14 residues. Germline trimming cut 3 bases from V and 3 bases from J; bases unmatched to any gene: 2. Here the CDR3 DNA reads TGTGCCAGCAGTTTGCGACAGGGGGACACTGAAGCTTTCTTT. This sequence encodes CASSLRQGDTEAFF.

The chain carries TRBV28 and TRBJ1-1; 7 bases map to TRBD1. This CDR3 has 11 residues. The V gene end was trimmed by 6 bases and the J gene end by 9 bases; junction bases not matched to a gene: 4. Germline CDR1 and CDR2: MDHEN and SYDVKM. The CDR3 reads CASRSTGKAFF. DNA of the CDR3: TGTGCCAGCAGGTCGACAGGGAAAGCTTTCTTT.

J is TRBJ1-2 and V is TRBV6-4; maybe TRBD1 (5 bases). The CDR3 runs 17 residues. The germline CDR1 and CDR2 sequences are MRHNA and SNTAGT. V lost 6 bases, J lost 0 bases, and 20 bases lay in between. DNA of the CDR3: TGTGCCAGCAGCCTCTCACAGGTGCGGGGGGCTAACTATGGCTACACCTTC. Residues: CASSLSQVRGANYGYTF.

This sequence joins TRBV29-1 and TRBJ1-2; D is uncertain. Germline lookup yields CDR1 SQVTM and CDR2 ANQGSEA. CDR3 size: 13 residues. V dropped 6 bases and J dropped 3 bases, with 14 bases sitting between them. Here the CDR3 DNA reads TGCAGCGTCAAACCCTGGGGAGACTATGGCTACACCTTC. Translating it yields CSVKPWGDYGYTF.

This sequence joins TRBV19 and TRBJ2-7; tentatively, D is TRBD1 (5 bases). V gave up 6 bases and J gave up 0 bases, with 15 bases separating them. This CDR3 region has 15 residues. Germline CDR1 LNHDA, CDR2 SQIVND (reference sequence). This CDR3 is CASSPRASSSYEQYF. CDR3 coding DNA: TGTGCCAGTAGCCCCAGGGCTTCTTCCTCCTACGAGCAGTACTTC.

The chain recombines TRBV5-4 with TRBJ2-5; 7 nucleotides match TRBD1. The J call may not be correct, given that the DNA end is closer to TRBJ2-7. Germline-derived CDR1 and CDR2 are SGHNT and YYREEE (reference sequence). CDR3 length equals 15 residues. CDR3 sequence (DNA): TGTGCCAGCAGCTCGGACAGGCGAAGCTCCTACGAGCAGTACTTC. It encodes CASSSDRRSSYEQYF.

The rearrangement joins TRBV30 to TRBJ1-1; a possible D gene is TRBD1 (5 bases). The germline gives CDR1 GTSNPN, CDR2 SVGIG (reference sequence). V lost 3 bases, J lost 1 base, and 12 bases lay in between. This CDR3 is 14 amino acids long. CDR3 nucleotides: TGTGCCTGGAGATCAAGGGGTCGGAACACTGAAGCTTTCTTT. Translating gives CAWRSRGRNTEAFF.

J is TRBJ1-1 and V is TRBV5-1; TRBD1 matches at 7 bases. Germline V gene sequence: CDR1 SGHRS, CDR2 YFSETQ. This CDR3 has 15 amino acids. V was pared by 0 bases and J by 5 bases, with 7 bases of the junction left unmatched. CDR3 in amino acids: CASSLDVQGRTEAFF. DNA of the CDR3: TGCGCCAGCAGCTTGGACGTACAGGGGAGGACTGAAGCTTTCTTT.

This rearrangement joins TRBV19 to TRBJ1-5; D not certain. Trimming took off 11 bases at V and 6 bases at J, with 20 bases between the two ends. This CDR3 region has 14 residues. Germline V lookup: CDR1 LNHDA, CDR2 SQIVND (reference sequence). In DNA, the CDR3 is TGTGCCTGTATGGTAGGGAGAGGGATTCAGCCCCAGCATTTT. The encoded protein is CACMVGRGIQPQHF.

V gene TRBV4-2 combines with J gene TRBJ1-4; TRBD1 matches 10 bases. After removal of 0 bases from V and 5 bases from J, the junction contained 9 bases not matched to a gene. Germline-derived CDR1 and CDR2 are LGHNA and YNFKEQ. This CDR3 contains 18 residues. DNA for the CDR3: TGTGCCAGCAGCCAAGAGGGGACAGGGGCAAGTTCGAATGAAAAACTGTTTTTT. This encodes CASSQEGTGASSNEKLFF.

The rearrangement links TRBV2 to TRBJ2-7, with TRBD1 identical over 8 bases. The V gene's germline CDR1 is SNHLY and CDR2 FYNNEI. V lost 10 bases and J lost 0; bases outside the gene matches: 5. The CDR3 runs 13 residues. The CDR3 here is CAIGQGSSYEQYF. In nucleotides, the CDR3 is TGTGCCATCGGACAGGGCAGCTCCTACGAGCAGTACTTC.

This rearrangement joins TRBV11-1 to TRBJ2-7; D not certain. Per the germline V gene, CDR1 is SGHAT and CDR2 is FQDESV (reference sequence). The V and J ends lost 1 base and 9 bases respectively, with 13 bases between them. The CDR3 spans 13 residues. The CDR3, as DNA: TGTGCCAGCAGCTTAGGTTCGGTTTCGGGGCAGTACTTC. Translation: CASSLGSVSGQYF.

A single count supports this clone. For the CDR3, the DNA is TGTGCCAGCAGACCGTTTGTAGGGGGAGCTTTCTTT. It codes for CASRPFVGGAFF. The chain uses TRBV6-5 and TRBJ1-1; weak D call: TRBD1 (6 bases). The germline V gene encodes CDR1 MNHEY and CDR2 SVGAGI. This CDR3 region has 12 residues. The V gene lost 6 bases and the J gene lost 10 bases, with 15 bases spanning the gap.

The V call is TRBV2, the J call TRBJ1-2, with 7 bases matching TRBD1. The CDR3 spans 14 residues. Trimming removed 5 bases from V and 2 bases from J; junction bases left unmatched: 5. The germline CDR1 and CDR2 sequences are SNHLY and FYNNEI. DNA of the CDR3: TGTGCCAGCAGTTCTCCGGACAGGAACTATGGCTACACCTTC. Translated: CASSSPDRNYGYTF. The whole variable domain, filled in from reference TRBV2 and TRBJ1-2, reads EPEVTQTPSHQVTQMGQEVILRCVPISNHLYFYWYRQILGQKVEFLVSFYNNEISEKSEIFDDQFSVERPDGSNFTLKIRSTKLEDSAMYFCASSSPDRNYGYTFGSGTRLTVV.

The chain carries TRBV7-3 and TRBJ2-3; 8 nucleotides line up with TRBD1. This CDR3 has 15 residues. Germline CDR1 is SGHTA and CDR2 is FQGTGA. Trimming took 5 bases from V and 2 from J; bases not matched to a gene: 6. The CDR3: CASSPGGVFTDTQYF. CDR3 DNA: TGTGCCAGCAGCCCAGGGGGCGTCTTCACAGATACGCAGTATTTT.

The rearrangement uses TRBV5-6 and TRBJ2-7, with D tentatively TRBD2 (5 bases). Trimming removed 4 bases from V and 4 bases from J, with 15 bases in between. This CDR3 has 14 residues. The germline V gene has CDR1 SGHDT and CDR2 YYEEEE. The CDR3 DNA is TGTGCCAGCAGCCCTAGGCGGGTAGGTTACGAGCAGTACTTC. It specifies CASSPRRVGYEQYF.

J is TRBJ1-2 and V is TRBV30, with D perhaps TRBD1 (6 bases). The CDR3 covers 11 residues. The germline gives CDR1 GTSNPN, CDR2 SVGIG (reference sequence). The CDR3 spells CAHGQSYGYTF. The DNA of the CDR3 is TGTGCTCACGGACAGAGCTATGGCTACACCTTC.

The chain combines TRBV12-5 with TRBJ2-7, with 9 bases identical to TRBD2. Germline trimming cut 5 bases from V and 5 bases from J; bases unmatched to any gene: 13. Germline V gives CDR1 LGHNT, CDR2 FRNRAP. The CDR3 is made up of 16 amino acids. In DNA, the CDR3 is TGTGCTAGTGGTCCGTATAAGGCGGGAGGGCCGAACGAGCAGTACTTC. The encoded protein is CASGPYKAGGPNEQYF.